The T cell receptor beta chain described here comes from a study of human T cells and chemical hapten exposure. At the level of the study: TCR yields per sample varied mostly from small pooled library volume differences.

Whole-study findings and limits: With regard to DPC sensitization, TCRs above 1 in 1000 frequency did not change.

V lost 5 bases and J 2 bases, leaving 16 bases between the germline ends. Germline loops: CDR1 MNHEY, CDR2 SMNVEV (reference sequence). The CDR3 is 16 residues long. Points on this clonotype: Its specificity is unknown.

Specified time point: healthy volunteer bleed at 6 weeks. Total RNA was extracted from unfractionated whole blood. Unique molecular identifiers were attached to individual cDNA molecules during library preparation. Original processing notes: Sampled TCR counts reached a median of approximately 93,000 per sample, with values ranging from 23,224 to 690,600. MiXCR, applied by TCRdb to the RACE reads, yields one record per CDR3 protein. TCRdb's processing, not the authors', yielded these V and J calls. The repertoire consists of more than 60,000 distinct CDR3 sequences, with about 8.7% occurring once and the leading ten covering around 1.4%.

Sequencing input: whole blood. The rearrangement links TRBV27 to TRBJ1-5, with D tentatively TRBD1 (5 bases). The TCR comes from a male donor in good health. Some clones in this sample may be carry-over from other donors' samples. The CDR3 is CASSPTVGGGNQPQHF. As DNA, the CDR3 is TGTGCCAGCAGTCCAACGGTCGGAGGGGGCAATCAGCCCCAGCATTTT.